This T cell receptor beta chain was identified during a study of blood T cells in healthy people across ages. About this clonotype itself: The antigen remains unidentified.

Findings and limits, study-wide: While age rose, TCR beta diversity per million T cells dropped in a roughly linear way. Diversity estimates drawn from one million T cells were deemed underestimates.

Deletions cut 1 base from V and 13 bases from J, with 15 bases between. Per the germline V gene, CDR1 is DFQATT and CDR2 is SNEGSKA (reference sequence). This CDR3 region has 12 residues. Next came a second PCR, run for about 6 to 12 cycles, which used a sample-barcoded 5' primer along with a J-beta primer mix. The template-switch adaptor was a 5' adaptor with 12 random nucleotides. It tagged each cDNA molecule. Using its own MiXCR run on the 5' RACE reads, TCRdb lists one record per CDR3 protein. The table includes about 780,000 distinct CDR3 sequences, around 24% detected once. These same data were also listed under a study on T cells of mothers and their children. Per that paper: Whether pairs are related or unrelated, thymic selection shapes their TCR recombination output in much the same way.

Sequences were obtained from blood. The gene calls are TRBV20-1 and TRBJ2-3; D gene unclear. The clonotype comes from a boy aged 10-17 years in good health. CDR3 sequence: CSARGGPGVEYF. The CDR3 DNA sequence: TGCAGTGCTAGAGGTGGCCCTGGGGTAGAGTATTTT.